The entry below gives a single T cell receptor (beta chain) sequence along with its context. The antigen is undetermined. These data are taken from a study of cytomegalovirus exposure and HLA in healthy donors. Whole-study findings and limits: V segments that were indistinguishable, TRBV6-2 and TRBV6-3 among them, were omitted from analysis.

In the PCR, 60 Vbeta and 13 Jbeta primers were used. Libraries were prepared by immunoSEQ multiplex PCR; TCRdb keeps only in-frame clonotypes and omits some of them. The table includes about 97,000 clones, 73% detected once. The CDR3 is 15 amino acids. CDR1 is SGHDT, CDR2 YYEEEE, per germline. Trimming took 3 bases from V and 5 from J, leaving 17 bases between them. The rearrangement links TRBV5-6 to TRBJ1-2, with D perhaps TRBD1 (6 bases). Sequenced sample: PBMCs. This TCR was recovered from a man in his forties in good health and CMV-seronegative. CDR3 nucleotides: TGTGCCAGCAGCTACCAACAGGGTTCGAGGTATGGCTACACCTTC. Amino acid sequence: CASSYQQGSRYGYTF.